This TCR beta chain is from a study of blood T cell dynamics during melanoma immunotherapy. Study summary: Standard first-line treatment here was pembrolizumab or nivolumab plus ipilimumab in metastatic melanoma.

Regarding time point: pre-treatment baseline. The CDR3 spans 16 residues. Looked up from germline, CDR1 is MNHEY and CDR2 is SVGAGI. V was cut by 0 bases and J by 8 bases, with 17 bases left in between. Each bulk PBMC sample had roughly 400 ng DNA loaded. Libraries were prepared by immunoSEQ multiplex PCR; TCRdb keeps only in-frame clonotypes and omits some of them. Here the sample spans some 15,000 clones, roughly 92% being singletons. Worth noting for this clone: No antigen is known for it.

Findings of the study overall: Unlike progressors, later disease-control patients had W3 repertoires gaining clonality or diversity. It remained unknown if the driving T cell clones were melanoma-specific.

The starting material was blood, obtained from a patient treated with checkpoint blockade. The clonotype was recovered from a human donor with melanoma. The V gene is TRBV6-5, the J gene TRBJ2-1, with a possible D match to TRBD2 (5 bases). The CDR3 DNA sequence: TGTGCCAGCAGTTACTCGATGGGCGGGCGCCCCCATGAGCAGTTCTTC. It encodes CASSYSMGGRPHEQFF.